These 28 T cell receptor beta chains originate from one sample sequenced in a study of blood T cell repertoires in COVID-19. The method was immunoSEQ multiplex PCR; TCRdb's version includes in-frame clones alone and lacks a portion of them. The repertoire holds 200,000 to 300,000 clones, over 75% seen once, with roughly 2% in the top ten. Sequencing used peripheral blood. The receptors originated from a man aged 30 to 39 who had recovered from COVID-19.

The J gene is TRBJ1-4, the V gene TRBV10-3; no clear D. There are 14 residues in the CDR3. Germline loops: CDR1 ENHRY, CDR2 SYGVKD. Trimming removed 4 bases from V and 8 bases from J, with 14 bases in between. In DNA, the CDR3 is TGTGCCATCAGTGGCTTCCCGGGAGGAGAAAAACTGTTTTTT. This encodes CAISGFPGGEKLFF.

The chain recombines TRBV10-3 with TRBJ1-1; D perhaps matches TRBD1 (5 bases). CDR3 length equals 14 residues. Per the germline V gene, CDR1 is ENHRY and CDR2 is SYGVKD. Trimming cost V 10 bases and J 5 bases, with 20 bases left between them. CDR3 sequence: CATEGRGVRTEAFF. Written as DNA, the CDR3 is TGTGCCACCGAGGGGCGGGGGGTCCGAACTGAAGCTTTCTTT.

V gene TRBV27 combines with J gene TRBJ1-2; 9 nucleotides match TRBD1. The CDR3 loop spans 15 amino acids. Looked up from germline, CDR1 is MNHEY and CDR2 is SMNVEV (reference sequence). The V gene end was trimmed by 5 bases and the J gene end by 8 bases; junction bases not matched to a gene: 12. The CDR3 DNA reads as TGTGCCAGCAGTGGCCTAACAGGGGGCTTAGGGGGCTACACCTTC. Its translation is CASSGLTGGLGGYTF.

V gene TRBV19 combines with J gene TRBJ1-1; 7 nucleotides line up with TRBD1. The CDR3 is 12 amino acids. The V and J ends lost 7 bases and 6 bases, in that order; junction bases with no gene match: 5. The V gene's germline CDR1 is LNHDA and CDR2 SQIVND (reference sequence). The CDR3 here is CASKRQGAEAFF. CDR3 in DNA: TGTGCCAGTAAACGTCAGGGGGCTGAAGCTTTCTTT.

The chain has TRBV6-5 and TRBJ1-6, with D unresolved. Per the germline V gene, CDR1 is MNHEY and CDR2 is SVGAGI. The length of the CDR3 is 15 residues. Trimming shortened V by 6 bases and J by 5 bases, and 14 bases separated the two germline ends. The chain's CDR3 is CASSPGLINNSPLHF. DNA for the CDR3: TGTGCCAGCAGCCCAGGACTAATTAATAATTCACCCCTCCACTTT.

The chain carries TRBV6-5 and TRBJ2-2; maybe TRBD1 (5 bases). The germline V and J ends were trimmed by 6 bases and 7 bases, with 12 bases remaining between them. CDR3 length: 13 residues. The germline V gene encodes CDR1 MNHEY and CDR2 SVGAGI. CDR3: CASRGRDVGELFF. CDR3 nucleotide sequence: TGTGCCAGCAGGGGCAGGGATGTCGGGGAGCTGTTTTTT.

The chain links TRBV24-1 to TRBJ1-5; maybe TRBD1 (5 bases). Trimming pared 5 bases from V and 2 bases from J, leaving 6 bases between. Per the germline V gene, CDR1 is KGHDR and CDR2 is SFDVKD. The CDR3 spans 13 residues. The chain's CDR3 is CATSAQGNQPQHF. The CDR3 DNA reads as TGTGCCACCAGTGCACAGGGCAATCAGCCCCAGCATTTT.

This clone has a handful of counts. V gene TRBV11-2 combines with J gene TRBJ1-1, with a tentative D call TRBD1 (6 bases). The CDR3 contains 14 residues. CDR1 is SGHAT, CDR2 FQNNGV, per germline. The V gene lost 4 bases and the J gene lost 4 bases, with 13 bases spanning the gap. The CDR3 DNA reads TGTGCCAGCAGCTCGTATCGAGGGGGCACTGAAGCTTTCTTT. Translated, it gives CASSSYRGGTEAFF.

This chain joins TRBV7-2 and TRBJ1-4; D not resolved. The CDR3 consists of 13 residues. The V and J ends lost 4 bases and 4 bases respectively, with 7 bases between them. Looked up from germline, CDR1 is SGHTA and CDR2 is FQGNSA. The chain's CDR3 is CASSSSLNEKLFF. CDR3 sequence (DNA): TGTGCCAGCAGCTCGTCCCTTAATGAAAAACTGTTTTTT.

The V gene is TRBV15, the J gene TRBJ1-2, with 9 bases matching TRBD1. This CDR3 comprises 15 residues. The V gene end was trimmed by 5 bases and the J gene end by 3 bases; junction bases not matched to a gene: 7. CDR1 is LNHNV, CDR2 YYDKDF, per germline (reference sequence). The CDR3 DNA reads as TGTGCCACCAGCGGGTCTGACAGGGGGTACTATGGCTACACCTTC. Translated: CATSGSDRGYYGYTF.

This clone was counted a single time. The J gene is TRBJ2-7, the V gene TRBV2; TRBD1 matches 10 bases. From germline, CDR1 is SNHLY and CDR2 FYNNEI. V shed 11 bases and J 6 bases; nucleotides not matched to a gene: 10. The CDR3 length is 13 residues. CDR3 sequence (DNA): TGTGCCGGTTCGGGGACAGGGGCTCTCGAGCAGTACTTC. It specifies CAGSGTGALEQYF. The full variable domain, with the rest looked up from reference TRBV2 and TRBJ2-7, is EPEVTQTPSHQVTQMGQEVILRCVPISNHLYFYWYRQILGQKVEFLVSFYNNEISEKSEIFDDQFSVERPDGSNFTLKIRSTKLEDSAMYFCAGSGTGALEQYFGPGTRLTVT.

The rearrangement joins TRBV2 to TRBJ2-3; 7 nucleotides match TRBD2. CDR1 and CDR2 (germline): SNHLY, FYNNEI. Trimming took 6 bases from V and 3 from J; bases not matched to a gene: 3. This CDR3 is 13 amino acids long. The CDR3 region has the DNA TGTGCCAGCAGGTTACTAGCGACAGATACGCAGTATTTT. It translates to CASRLLATDTQYF.

This clone was seen once. V and J are TRBV9 and TRBJ2-3; D unclear. Trimming cost V 2 bases and J 0 bases, with 7 bases left between them. The CDR3 covers 14 residues. Germline V CDR1 and CDR2: SGDLS, YYNGEE. The CDR3 spells CASSVAVSTDTQYF. DNA of the CDR3: TGTGCCAGCAGCGTCGCAGTCAGCACAGATACGCAGTATTTT.

In this sample, this clone turned up many times. This same CDR3 is encoded by further DNA sequences in the sample. The CDR3 is CASSVGQTYEQYF. CDR3 nucleotides: TGTGCCAGCAGCGTAGGGCAAACCTACGAGCAGTACTTC. The chain couples TRBV9 to TRBJ2-7; D is ambiguous. Per germline, CDR1 SGDLS and CDR2 YYNGEE. The CDR3 has 13 amino acids. V gave up 0 bases and J gave up 2 bases, with 6 bases separating them.

The chain recombines TRBV27 with TRBJ1-4; 8 nucleotides align to TRBD1. The CDR3 contains 13 residues. The V and J ends lost 8 bases and 7 bases, in that order; junction bases with no gene match: 6. From germline, CDR1 is MNHEY and CDR2 SMNVEV (reference sequence). DNA of the CDR3: TGTGCCAGCGGACAGGGTCGGGGTGAAAAACTGTTTTTT. Its translation is CASGQGRGEKLFF.

This clone was seen once. The genes are TRBV27 and TRBJ1-1; D is unclear. In germline, CDR1 is MNHEY, CDR2 SMNVEV (reference sequence). This CDR3 has 14 amino acids. V lost 5 bases, J lost 1 base, and 11 bases lay in between. CDR3 sequence: CASSLRSGNTEAFF. In nucleotides, the CDR3 is TGTGCCAGCAGTCTTAGGTCAGGGAACACTGAAGCTTTCTTT.

The chain links TRBV18 to TRBJ2-3; 9 bases agree with TRBD2. The V and J ends lost 3 bases and 2 bases, in that order; junction bases with no gene match: 3. Per germline, CDR1 KGHSH and CDR2 LQKENI. This CDR3 is built from 15 residues. The CDR3 is CASSPSGGNTDTQYF. In DNA, the CDR3 is TGTGCCAGCTCACCTAGCGGGGGAAACACAGATACGCAGTATTTT.

The V gene is TRBV3-1 (or the pseudogene TRBV3-2), the J gene TRBJ1-6; 9 positions match TRBD1. The CDR3 runs to 17 residues. Germline V CDR1 and CDR2: LGHDT, YNNKEL (reference sequence). Unmatched junction bases numbered 5, after V lost 5 bases and J lost 0 bases. The CDR3 sequence: CASSRTGDLSYNSPLHF. The DNA of the CDR3 is TGTGCCAGCAGCAGGACAGGGGACCTCTCCTATAATTCACCCCTCCACTTT.

This chain links TRBV28 with TRBJ1-3; 7 positions match TRBD1. The V and J ends lost 1 base and 0 bases, in that order; junction bases with no gene match: 3. CDR3 length: 16 residues. The germline V gene has CDR1 MDHEN and CDR2 SYDVKM. CDR3 sequence (DNA): TGTGCCAGCAGTTTATCAGGGGGTTACTCTGGAAACACCATATATTTT. Protein sequence: CASSLSGGYSGNTIYF.

V gene TRBV3-1 (or the pseudogene TRBV3-2) combines with J gene TRBJ2-1; D call uncertain. This CDR3 is built from 14 residues. Germline V lookup: CDR1 LGHDT, CDR2 YNNKEL (reference sequence). Trimming cost V 2 bases and J 6 bases, with 11 bases left between them. CDR3 loop: CASSQSLTINEQFF. DNA of the CDR3: TGTGCCAGCAGCCAATCGCTCACAATCAATGAGCAGTTCTTC.

This chain connects TRBV1 to TRBJ2-7; TRBD1, the table's D call, lacks a check against the DNA. TRBV1 is listed as a pseudogene. The CDR3 sequence is 18 residues long. The CDR3 region is CTSPSPGTGFVLAYEQYV. The CDR3 DNA follows: TGCACCAGCCCCAGTCCCGGGACAGGGTTTGTCCTAGCCTACGAGCAGTACGTC.

The genes are TRBV27 and TRBJ1-2, with 10 bases identical to TRBD1. From germline, CDR1 is MNHEY and CDR2 SMNVEV (reference sequence). CDR3 length: 16 residues. Trimming removed 2 bases from V and 7 bases from J; junction bases left unmatched: 10. This CDR3 is CASSLAGTGAWSGYTF. In DNA, the CDR3 is TGTGCCAGCAGTTTAGCCGGGACAGGGGCCTGGAGTGGCTACACCTTC.

This chain joins TRBV7-2 and TRBJ2-4; D might be TRBD2 (6 bases). This CDR3 region has 15 residues. Looked up from germline, CDR1 is SGHTA and CDR2 is FQGNSA. V dropped 6 bases and J dropped 5 bases, with 17 bases sitting between them. CDR3 coding DNA: TGTGCCAGCAGTCAATCCCCGGGGGATGAAAACATTCAGTACTTC. Its translation is CASSQSPGDENIQYF. The variable domain in full, completed from reference TRBV7-2 and TRBJ2-4, reads GAGVSQSPSNKVTEKGKDVELRCDPISGHTALYWYRQSLGQGLEFLIYFQGNSAPDKSGLPSDRFSAERTGGSVSTLTIQRTQQEDSAVYLCASSQSPGDENIQYFGAGTRLSVL.

With regard to this clone: Sequence at one end of the junction differs from germline and may be a read error. The chain recombines TRBV29-1 with TRBJ1-1, with 7 bases identical to TRBD1. Looked up from germline, CDR1 is SQVTM and CDR2 is ANQGSEA. This CDR3 region has 15 residues. In DNA, the CDR3 is TGCAGCGTCGAAGGGAGGGGGCCCCGGAACACTGAAGCTTTCTTT. Residues: CSVEGRGPRNTEAFF.

The CDR3 loop is CASEITDTQYF. The CDR3 DNA sequence: TGTGCCAGCGAGATCACAGATACGCAGTATTTT. The chain couples TRBV5-5 to TRBJ2-3; D remains ambiguous. The germline V gene has CDR1 SGHKS and CDR2 YYEKEE (reference sequence). This CDR3 spans 11 amino acids. V lost 7 bases and J 2 bases, leaving 5 bases between the germline ends.

Notes on this clone: Other nucleotide sequences from this sample produce the same CDR3. This chain uses TRBV4-1 with TRBJ2-3; TRBD2 matches 16 bases. V gave up 3 bases and J gave up 0 bases; unmatched junction bases: 0. The CDR3 consists of 17 residues. The germline CDR1 and CDR2 sequences are MGHRA and YSYEKL. The CDR3 loop reads CASSQGLAGGSTDTQYF. The CDR3 nucleotides read TGCGCCAGCAGCCAGGGACTAGCGGGGGGGAGCACAGATACGCAGTATTTT.

The chain employs TRBV6-5 and TRBJ1-3, with D perhaps matching TRBD1 (5 bases). CDR3 length: 15 residues. Trimming removed 0 bases at V and 6 bases at J, with 12 bases between. The germline gives CDR1 MNHEY, CDR2 SVGAGI. The CDR3 DNA sequence: TGTGCCAGCAGTTACTCGATGGGGGGTGAAAACACCATATATTTT. This translates into CASSYSMGGENTIYF.

This clone was detected only a few times. The V and J genes are TRBV29-1 and TRBJ2-4; the match to TRBD1 covers 7 bases. J lost 7 bases, V lost 6 bases, and 12 bases had no gene match. This CDR3 has 14 residues. In germline, CDR1 is SQVTM, CDR2 ANQGSEA. The CDR3 reads CSVNTDRVRNIQYF. CDR3 nucleotide sequence: TGCAGCGTCAACACAGACAGGGTGCGGAACATTCAGTACTTC. Using reference TRBV29-1 and TRBJ2-4 for the parts outside the CDR3, the full variable domain is SAVISQKPSRDICQRGTSLTIQCQVDSQVTMMFWYRQQPGQSLTLIATANQGSEATYESGFVIDKFPISRPNLTFSTLTVSNMSPEDSSIYLCSVNTDRVRNIQYFGAGTRLSVL.